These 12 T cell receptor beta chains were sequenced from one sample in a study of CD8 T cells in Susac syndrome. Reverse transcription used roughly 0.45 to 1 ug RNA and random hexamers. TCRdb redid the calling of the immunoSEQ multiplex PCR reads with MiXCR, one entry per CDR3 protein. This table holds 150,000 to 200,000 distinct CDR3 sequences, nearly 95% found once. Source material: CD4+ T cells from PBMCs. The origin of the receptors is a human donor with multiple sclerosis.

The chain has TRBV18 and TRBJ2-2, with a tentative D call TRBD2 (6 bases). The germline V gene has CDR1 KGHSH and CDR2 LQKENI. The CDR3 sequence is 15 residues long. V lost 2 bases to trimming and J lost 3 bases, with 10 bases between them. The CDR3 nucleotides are TGTGCCAGCTCACCAGGAGGGTCGGACACCGGGGAGCTGTTTTTT. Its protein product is CASSPGGSDTGELFF.

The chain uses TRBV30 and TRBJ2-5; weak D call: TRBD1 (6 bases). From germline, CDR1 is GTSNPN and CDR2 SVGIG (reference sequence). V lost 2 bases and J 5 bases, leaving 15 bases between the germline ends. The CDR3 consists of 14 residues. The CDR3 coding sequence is TGTGCCTGGAGTCTTGTTGGGGGCCATGAGACCCAGTACTTC. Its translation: CAWSLVGGHETQYF.

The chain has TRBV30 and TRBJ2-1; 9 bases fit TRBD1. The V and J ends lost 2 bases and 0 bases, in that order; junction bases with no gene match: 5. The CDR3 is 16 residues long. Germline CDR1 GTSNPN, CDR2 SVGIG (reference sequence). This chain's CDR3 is CAWSHLTGGSYNEQFF. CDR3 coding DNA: TGTGCCTGGAGTCACTTGACAGGGGGCTCCTACAATGAGCAGTTCTTC.

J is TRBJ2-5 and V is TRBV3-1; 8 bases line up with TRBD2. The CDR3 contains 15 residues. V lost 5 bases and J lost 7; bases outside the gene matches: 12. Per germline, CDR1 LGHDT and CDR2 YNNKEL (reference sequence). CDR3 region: CASSTQLAVPGTQYF. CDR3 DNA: TGTGCCAGCAGCACACAACTAGCGGTGCCGGGGACCCAGTACTTC.

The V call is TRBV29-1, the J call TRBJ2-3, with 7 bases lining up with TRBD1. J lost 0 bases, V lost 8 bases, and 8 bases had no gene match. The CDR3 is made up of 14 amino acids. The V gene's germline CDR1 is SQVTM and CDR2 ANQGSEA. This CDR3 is CSLGGETSTDTQYF. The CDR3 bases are TGCAGCCTAGGGGGCGAGACTAGCACAGATACGCAGTATTTT.

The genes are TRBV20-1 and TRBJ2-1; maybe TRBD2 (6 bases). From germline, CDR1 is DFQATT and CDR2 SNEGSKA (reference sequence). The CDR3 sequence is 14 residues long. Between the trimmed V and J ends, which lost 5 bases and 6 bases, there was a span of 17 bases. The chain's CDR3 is CSAQEGLAGNEQFF. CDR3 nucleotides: TGCAGTGCTCAGGAGGGACTGGCGGGCAATGAGCAGTTCTTC.

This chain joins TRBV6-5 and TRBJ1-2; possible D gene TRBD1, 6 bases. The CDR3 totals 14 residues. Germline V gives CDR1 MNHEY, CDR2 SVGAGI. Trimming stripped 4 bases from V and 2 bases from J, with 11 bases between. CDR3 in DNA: TGTGCCAGCAGTTCATCAGGGGCCAACTATGGCTACACCTTC. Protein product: CASSSSGANYGYTF.

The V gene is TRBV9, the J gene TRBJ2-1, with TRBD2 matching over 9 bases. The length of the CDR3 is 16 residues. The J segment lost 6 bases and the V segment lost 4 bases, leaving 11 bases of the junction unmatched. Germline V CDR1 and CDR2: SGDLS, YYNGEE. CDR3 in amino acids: CASSPPGLAGINEQFF. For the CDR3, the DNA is TGTGCCAGCAGCCCCCCGGGGCTAGCGGGGATCAATGAGCAGTTCTTC.

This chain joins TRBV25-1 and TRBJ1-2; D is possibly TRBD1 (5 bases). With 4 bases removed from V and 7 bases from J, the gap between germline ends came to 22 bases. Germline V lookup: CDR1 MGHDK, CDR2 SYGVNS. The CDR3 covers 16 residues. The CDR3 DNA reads TGTGCCAGCAGTGTCTTGGGGGACGGCCCATTGGGTGGCTACACCTTC. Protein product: CASSVLGDGPLGGYTF.

CDR3 in amino acids: CATSEPATDTQYF. DNA of the CDR3: TGTGCCACCAGTGAGCCTGCAACAGATACGCAGTATTTT. This chain links TRBV24-1 with TRBJ2-3; D not certain. The CDR3 length is 13 residues. Germline V CDR1 and CDR2: KGHDR, SFDVKD. V lost 4 bases to trimming and J lost 3 bases, with 7 bases between them.

CDR3 in DNA: TGTGCCAGCAGCTTAAGCGGGGTGGTAACGGAGCAGTTCTTC. Encoded protein: CASSLSGVVTEQFF. The V call is TRBV7-9, the J call TRBJ2-1, with 7 bases fitting TRBD2. Per the germline V gene, CDR1 is SEHNR and CDR2 is FQNEAQ (reference sequence). V shed 2 bases and J 10 bases; nucleotides not matched to a gene: 8. The CDR3 contains 14 residues.

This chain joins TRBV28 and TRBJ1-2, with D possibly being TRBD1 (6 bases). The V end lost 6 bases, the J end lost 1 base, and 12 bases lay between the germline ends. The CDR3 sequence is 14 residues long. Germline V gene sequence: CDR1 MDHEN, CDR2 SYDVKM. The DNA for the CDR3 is TGTGCCAGCAGACTTCTACAGGGTAACTATGGCTACACCTTC. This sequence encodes CASRLLQGNYGYTF.